This T cell receptor beta chain was recorded in a study of human T cells and chemical hapten exposure. Study-wide points: Controls had significantly fewer large CDR3 similarity clusters than were formed by expanded TCRs.

This clonotype was detected many times. Antigen specificity is unknown. Sample time point: patch test 1, 2 weeks after DPC sensitization. Described treatment: therapeutic diphenylcyclopropenone sensitization with weekly scalp DPC. Using its own MiXCR run on the RACE reads, TCRdb lists one record per CDR3 protein. The sample yields about 380,000 distinct CDR3 sequences, roughly 4.8% seen once. V was trimmed by 0 bases and J by 6 bases, leaving 7 bases between them. CDR3 size: 14 residues. The germline gives CDR1 SGHRS, CDR2 YFSETQ. J is TRBJ1-6 and V is TRBV5-1, with D possibly matching TRBD1 (5 bases). The sample consisted of whole blood, taken in connection with sensitization to the hapten diphenylcyclopropenone (DPC). The clonotype originates from a woman in her forties or fifties with alopecia areata. Some clones in this sample may be carry-over from other donors' samples. As DNA, the CDR3 is TGCGCCAGCAGCTTGGGACAGCTTAATTCACCCCTCCACTTT. Its translation is CASSLGQLNSPLHF.